The rows below give T cell receptor beta chains drawn from one sample of a study of T-cell reconstitution after alpha-beta-depleted transplantation in children. TCRdb recomputed calls from the PCR reads with MiXCR, one row per CDR3 protein. This sample has approximately 650,000 distinct CDR3 sequences, with around 13% found just once. Specimen: PBMCs, collected before TCRalphabeta/CD19-depleted stem cell transplant. These receptors all come from a girl aged 2-10 years with congenital amegakaryocytic thrombocytopenia, due to receive a stem cell transplant. Each CDR3 is given with its conserved first and last residue. Each record gives: clone size, D gene, V gene, J gene, CDR3 protein, CDR3 DNA. A D gene is named only where the DNA matches it firmly. Clone sizes are given selectively: once, few, many, or a class where the clone is expanded.

many	TRBD2	TRBV2	TRBJ2-7	CASRRERDLYEQYF	TGTGCCAGCAGACGGGAGCGGGACCTCTACGAGCAGTACTTC
many	TRBD1	TRBV10-3	TRBJ2-7	CAISEDSGGHEQYF	TGTGCCATCAGTGAAGACTCAGGGGGCCACGAGCAGTACTTC
NA	TRBD2	TRBV20-1	TRBJ2-3	CSASPTLTSGSTDTQYF	TGCAGTGCTAGTCCCACCCTAACTAGCGGATCCACAGATACGCAGTATTTT
few	NA	TRBV11-2	TRBJ2-1	CASSPISGHNEQFF	TGTGCCAGCAGTCCAATTAGCGGCCACAATGAGCAGTTCTTC
once	NA	TRBV9	TRBJ2-3	CASSWGIRTDMQYF	TGTGCCAGCAGCTGGGGGATACGCACAGATATGCAGTATTTT
NA	TRBD1	TRBV5-5	TRBJ1-4	CASSLGQGLDEKLFF	TGTGCCAGCAGCTTGGGACAGGGGTTAGATGAAAAACTGTTTTTT
few	NA	TRBV15	TRBJ2-2	CATSIQQGGELFF	TGTGCCACCAGCATCCAGCAGGGCGGGGAGCTGTTTTTT
few	NA	TRBV5-1	TRBJ2-2	CASSWARTDTGELFF	TGCGCCAGCAGCTGGGCCAGGACCGACACCGGGGAGCTGTTTTTT
many	TRBD2	TRBV20-1	TRBJ2-1	CSARGGSGSSYNEQFF	TGCAGTGCTAGAGGGGGTAGCGGGAGCTCCTACAATGAGCAGTTCTTC
many	TRBD1	TRBV29-1	TRBJ2-2	CSVTTGVNTGELFF	TGCAGCGTTACGACAGGGGTGAACACCGGGGAGCTGTTTTTT
NA	NA	TRBV29-1	TRBJ2-1	CSVEISRGGEQFF	TGCAGCGTTGAAATTTCGCGGGGCGGTGAGCAGTTCTTC
many	TRBD2	TRBV29-1	TRBJ2-7	CSVAPGLATGEQYF	TGCAGCGTTGCACCGGGACTAGCGACTGGCGAGCAGTACTTC
many	TRBD2	TRBV5-1	TRBJ2-3	CASSFRTSGSTDTQYF	TGCGCCAGCAGCTTCAGGACTAGCGGGAGCACAGATACGCAGTATTTT
many	NA	TRBV20-1	TRBJ2-5	CSASSEGLETQYF	TGCAGTGCTAGTTCAGAAGGGCTGGAGACCCAGTACTTC
NA	NA	TRBV7-9	TRBJ2-3	CASSESPSTDTHYF	TGTGCCAGCAGCGAAAGCCCTAGCACAGATACGCATTATTTT
few	NA	TRBV7-6	TRBJ2-5	CASSLSPFETQYF	TGTGCCAGCAGCTTAAGCCCCTTCGAGACCCAGTACTTC
NA	TRBD1	TRBV20-1	TRBJ2-1	CSATPPTGNDNEQFF	TGCAGTGCTACCCCCCCGACAGGGAATGACAATGAGCAGTTCTTC
many	NA	TRBV5-1	TRBJ1-1	CASSPFVGHMDTEAFF	TGCGCCAGCAGCCCCTTTGTCGGGCATATGGACACTGAAGCTTTCTTT
few	TRBD2	TRBV10-1	TRBJ2-2	CASSTGTSTGELFF	TGCGCCAGCAGCACCGGGACTAGCACCGGGGAGCTGTTTTTT
many	TRBD2	TRBV20-1	TRBJ2-1	CSARAGEVYNEQFF	TGCAGTGCCCGCGCGGGAGAGGTTTACAATGAGCAGTTCTTC
NA	NA	TRBV7-3	TRBJ2-7	CASSLYPTLEQYF	TGTGCCAGCAGCTTATACCCCACACTCGAGCAGTACTTC
many	NA	TRBV5-1	TRBJ2-7	CASSLTFNSYEQYF	TGCGCCAGCAGCTTAACCTTTAACTCCTACGAGCAGTACTTC
few	TRBD2	TRBV7-6	TRBJ2-1	CASSSSSGEQFF	TGTGCCAGCAGCTCTTCTAGCGGTGAGCAGTTCTTC
many	TRBD1	TRBV29-1	TRBJ2-7	CSVVGQGLSYEQYF	TGCAGCGTTGTCGGACAGGGCCTTTCCTACGAGCAGTACTTC
few	NA	TRBV29-1	TRBJ2-3	CSVLQGTYYEDTQYF	TGCAGCGTCCTACAGGGCACCTATTATGAAGATACGCAGTATTTT
NA	TRBD1	TRBV6-5	TRBJ2-5	CASSYSAGTGETQYF	TGTGCCAGCAGTTACTCCGCCGGGACAGGCGAGACCCAGTACTTC
NA	NA	TRBV28	TRBJ2-3	CASSPFTDAQYF	TGTGCCAGCAGCCCTTTCACAGATGCGCAGTATTTT
many	NA	TRBV20-1	TRBJ2-5	CSARGPLLFSAQYF	TGCAGTGCTAGAGGCCCCCTTCTTTTTTCGGCCCAGTACTTC
NA	TRBD2	TRBV12-3/TRBV12-4	TRBJ2-7	CASRYSSGEYEQYF	TGTGCCAGCAGGTACTCTAGCGGGGAATACGAGCAGTACTTC
NA	NA	TRBV5-6	TRBJ2-7	CASSTSAGEQYF	TGTGCCAGCAGCACGTCGGCGGGCGAGCAGTACTTC
many	TRBD2	TRBV20-1	TRBJ2-2	CSAPSGINTGELFF	TGCAGTGCTCCCAGCGGGATCAACACCGGGGAGCTGTTTTTT
few	NA	TRBV7-3	TRBJ2-7	CASSLRVVTGIPYEQYF	TGTGCCAGCAGCTTGCGTGTTGTGACGGGGATCCCCTACGAGCAGTACTTC
many	NA	TRBV7-6	TRBJ2-7	CASSLGGPSYEQYF	TGTGCCAGCAGCTTAGGCGGTCCCTCCTACGAGCAGTACTTC
NA	TRBD1	TRBV7-6	TRBJ1-4	CASSRRGGPEKLFF	TGTGCCAGCAGCCGCAGGGGGGGACCCGAAAAACTGTTTTTT
few	NA	TRBV29-1	TRBJ2-3	CSVGRAGRTDTQYF	TGCAGCGTGGGCCGCGCAGGCCGCACAGATACGCAGTATTTT
few	NA	TRBV7-9	TRBJ2-7	CASSKDTYEQYF	TGTGCCAGCAGCAAGGACACATACGAGCAGTACTTC
many	TRBD1	TRBV20-1	TRBJ1-2	CSARAALNRGLHYGYTF	TGCAGTGCTAGGGCGGCCCTAAACAGGGGGCTCCACTATGGCTACACCTTC
many	NA	TRBV6-6	TRBJ2-1	CASINGAQAVDEQFF	TGTGCCAGCATCAACGGGGCCCAAGCCGTCGATGAGCAGTTCTTC
many	TRBD2	TRBV29-1	TRBJ2-7	CSVSSGAYEQYF	TGCAGCGTTTCTAGCGGGGCATACGAGCAGTACTTC
NA	NA	TRBV19	TRBJ2-4	CASSIDGRGAKNIQYF	TGTGCCAGTAGTATCGACGGGAGAGGAGCCAAAAACATTCAGTACTTC
many	TRBD2	TRBV5-1	TRBJ2-1	CASSFSPLAGGPNEQFF	TGCGCCAGCAGCTTTTCACCACTAGCGGGAGGGCCAAATGAGCAGTTCTTC
NA	NA	TRBV11-1	TRBJ2-5	CASSDLTRGTVGPQETQYF	TGTGCCAGCAGCGACCTAACTAGGGGCACCGTGGGACCCCAAGAGACCCAGTACTTC
many	TRBD1	TRBV20-1	TRBJ1-4	CSARLLGQGNEKLFF	TGCAGTGCTAGACTATTGGGACAGGGAAATGAAAAACTGTTTTTT
NA	TRBD1	TRBV12-3/TRBV12-4	TRBJ1-4	CASSSGTGANSNEKLFF	TGTGCCAGCAGTTCCGGGACAGGGGCGAATAGTAATGAAAAACTGTTTTTT
NA	NA	TRBV20-1	TRBJ2-1	CSARDHGGVRHNEQFF	TGCAGTGCTAGAGATCATGGGGGAGTGCGTCACAATGAGCAGTTCTTC
NA	NA	TRBV7-9	TRBJ2-1	CASSSGVLEQFF	TGTGCCAGCAGCTCAGGGGTACTTGAGCAGTTCTTC
few	TRBD2	TRBV7-8	TRBJ2-2	CASSTIRTSSRELFF	TGTGCCAGCAGCACCATCAGGACTAGTTCCCGGGAGCTGTTTTTT
many	NA	TRBV6-5	TRBJ1-5	CASSFTGGAGQPQHF	TGTGCCAGCAGCTTCACCGGAGGAGCGGGTCAGCCCCAGCATTTT
many	NA	TRBV7-6	TRBJ1-1	CASSPRTVNTEAFF	TGTGCCAGCAGCCCCCGGACAGTGAACACTGAAGCTTTCTTT
NA	NA	TRBV2	TRBJ1-6	CATAEGGSRNSPLHF	TGTGCCACAGCGGAGGGGGGTTCCCGAAATTCACCCCTCCACTTT
few	NA	TRBV28	TRBJ1-5	CASSTPPHGGQPQHF	TGTGCCAGCAGTACCCCCCCACACGGAGGTCAGCCCCAGCATTTT
many	NA	TRBV20-1	TRBJ1-1	CSARGHRDEAFF	TGCAGTGCTAGGGGACACCGAGATGAAGCTTTCTTT
many	TRBD1	TRBV6-1	TRBJ2-7	CASSTGTGSYEQYF	TGTGCCAGCAGTACCGGGACAGGCTCCTACGAGCAGTACTTC
few	TRBD2	TRBV11-2	TRBJ2-5	CASSLVRFGTSGRSQEETQYF	TGTGCCAGCAGCTTAGTGAGGTTCGGGACTAGCGGGAGGTCGCAAGAGGAGACCCAGTACTTC
few	NA	TRBV4-2	TRBJ1-5	CASSQGDLGVQPQHF	TGTGCCAGCAGCCAAGGGGATTTAGGGGTGCAGCCCCAGCATTTT